The text below deals with one T cell receptor beta chain. Its antigen is currently not known. Base qualities are not at hand, and no much larger clone is one base apart. Other DNA sequences in the same sample also yield this CDR3. The sample originates from a study of shared clonotypes between healthy human individuals (dated by TCRdb to about 2020). Some background on the complete study: A few men and two women, aged 18 to 49 years, made up the cohort. For each donor, CD4 naive and CD4 memory were each run on three plates, CD8 naive on two plates, and CD8 memory on one plate. To estimate repertoire size and how much clonotype sharing occurs between individuals, the study deeply sequenced the blood TCR repertoires of about 5 healthy adults. Libraries were prepared and TCR repertoires were sequenced by different laboratories using diverse techniques, in order to increase sequencing depth and limit assay-specific biases. Leukapheresis yielded between about 0.9 and 8.9 billion PBMCs per donor.

What the work shows at the level of the full study, not this receptor alone: Sampling was limited to blood, and TCR repertoires in tissue likely differ from TCR repertoires in blood. Estimated clonotype richness was generally larger for naive than for memory subsets. Incomplete sequencing was indicated by rarefaction of sorted-subset datasets, despite the large sequencing depth. Compared with non-shared clonotypes, clonotypes shared by all four sorted-subset donors had higher generation probabilities. Across a handful of donors, 4.5% to 6.5% of naive CD4, roughly 3.3% of naive CD8, roughly 2.3% of memory CD4, and over 0.35% of memory CD8 clonotypes were shared. Based on pairwise subsampling, the degree of clonotype sharing among donors was expected to be affected by sequencing depth. Because the study included a small number of donors, the genetic and exposure-history diversity represented was limited.

TCR CDR3 regions were amplified from genomic DNA by multiplex PCR using the deep immunoSEQ assay. For each cell subset, the extracted genomic DNA was distributed evenly across all wells of several immunoSEQ 96-well plates, and each plate served as one replicate. For sorted subsets, each replicate PCR was loaded with 200 to 250 ng genomic DNA, equivalent to 30,000 or so T cell genomes. Purified libraries were quantified with a Qubit 3.0 fluorometer, sized on a Bioanalyzer 2100, and re-quantified with the KAPA Library Quantification kit. Every immunoSEQ 96-well plate was sequenced on a separate single-read 150-cycle Illumina NextSeq 550 flow cell. The study's own analysis went as follows. The immunoSEQ output contained only junctional sequences without quality scores, so filtering could not match that applied to full-length reads. Sequences were annotated with PyIR, a Python wrapper for IgBLAST v1.9, using IMGT germline references to assign V/J genes and CDR3. Reads were removed for weak V/J assignments (E-value above 1e-6), missing CDR3, stop codons, out-of-frame junctions, or ambiguous translated residues. V3J clonotypes were defined as sequences sharing the same inferred V gene, J gene, and CDR3 amino acid sequence. Percentage overlap between repertoires was calculated by dividing the number of shared unique clonotypes by the size of the smaller repertoire. RTK rarefaction, the Chao1 estimator, and Recon v2.1 estimates of unobserved clonotypes were used to assess repertoire richness. OLGA was used to compute generation probabilities for all TCRbeta clonotypes that the gDNA method yielded from four donors. The clones in this table, taken by TCRdb from immuneACCESS, are in-frame only. Not every clone is retained; where verified, under half of the shortfall comes from an unresolved V gene, and the cause of the rest is unknown. D and trimming were read from the DNA, whereas the V and J calls and clone size are those reported in that table. The sample has 2 million to 2.5 million clones on record, approximately 96% of them singletons. The ten largest account for approximately 0.13% of the sample.

The donors were healthy, HIV-negative adults with no recently reported acute infections or vaccinations. Every donor was a Caucasian adult living in Nashville, Tennessee, USA. CD4+ T cells were enriched by magnetic negative selection; naive cells were then positively selected on CD45RA, and the negative fraction formed the memory subset. Blood was collected by leukapheresis, and PBMCs were isolated by Ficoll-Histopaque density gradient centrifugation and then cryopreserved in liquid nitrogen vapor phase. Analytical flow cytometry was used to check the purity and quantity of every magnetically sorted T cell population. Genomic DNA was isolated from each sorted fraction and quantified by UV absorbance on a Nanodrop 2000c. The sample taken for sequencing was naive CD4+ T cells sorted from blood. Interpreted using the paper, the cell subset or site label stands for: CD45RA+ positively selected. The TCR was taken from a man aged 18 to 29 in good health.

The nucleotide sequence is TGTGCCAGCAGCGTAGCTACTGGGGGCTGGACCGGGGAGCTGTTTTTT. This codes for CASSVATGGWTGELFF. The chain joins TRBV9 to TRBJ2-2; a weak D assignment points to TRBD1 (6 bases agree). The germline V gene sets CDR1 to SGDLS and CDR2 to YYNGEE. The CDR3 sequence holds 16 residues, the cysteine and phenylalanine included. CDR3 DNA is the only sequence kept; it has 48 bases, read in frame from the first base. The junction shows trimming of 0 bases on V and 5 bases on J, plus 14 bases between the germline ends.